This T cell receptor beta chain derives from a study of blood T cell repertoires in COVID-19. Study-level information: COVID-19 samples, acute and convalescent, were from the United States, Italy and Spain. T cells, B-cell-depleted T cells, or PBMCs provided the cDNA or gDNA that served as material.

In the source study's methods: Estimation of nucleated cell counts was performed using reference gene primer amplification. Repertoires were generated with immunoSEQ multiplex PCR, while TCRdb's copy carries only in-frame clones and drops some. V, J and clone size were drawn from that table, and D and trimming were deduced from the DNA. Here the sample spans roughly 81,000 clones, about four fifths being singletons. The sample was peripheral blood. This TCR came from a woman aged 65 to 85 with acute or convalescent COVID-19.

CDR3 sequence (DNA): TGTGCCAGCAGCTTTGGCAGGGCAGGGATTTATAGCAATCAGCCCCAGCATTTT. Its protein is CASSFGRAGIYSNQPQHF. The V gene is TRBV7-4, the J gene TRBJ1-5; TRBD1 is a possible D gene (5 bases). Germline V gene lookup returns CDR1 SGHVT and CDR2 SQSDAQ. The CDR3 covers 18 residues. V was clipped by 3 bases and J by 0 bases, with 18 bases between them.